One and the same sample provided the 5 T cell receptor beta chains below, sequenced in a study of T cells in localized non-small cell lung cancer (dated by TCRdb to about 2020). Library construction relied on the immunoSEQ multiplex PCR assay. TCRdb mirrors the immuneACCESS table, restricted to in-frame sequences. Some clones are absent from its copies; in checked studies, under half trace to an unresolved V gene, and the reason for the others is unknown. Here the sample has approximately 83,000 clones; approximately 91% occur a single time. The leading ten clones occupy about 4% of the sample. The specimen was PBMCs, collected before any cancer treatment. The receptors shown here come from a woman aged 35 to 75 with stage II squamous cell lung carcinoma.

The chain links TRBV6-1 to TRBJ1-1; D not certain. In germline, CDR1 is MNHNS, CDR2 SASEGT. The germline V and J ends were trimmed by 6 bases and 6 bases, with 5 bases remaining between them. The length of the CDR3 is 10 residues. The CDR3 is CASSFSEAFF. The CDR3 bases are TGTGCCAGCAGCTTCTCTGAAGCTTTCTTT.

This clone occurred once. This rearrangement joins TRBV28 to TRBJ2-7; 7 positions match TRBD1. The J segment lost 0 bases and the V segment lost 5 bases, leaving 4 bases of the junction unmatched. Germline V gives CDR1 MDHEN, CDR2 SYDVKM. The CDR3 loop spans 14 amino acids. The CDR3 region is CASSLGGISYEQYF. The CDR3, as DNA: TGTGCCAGCAGTCTAGGGGGCATCTCCTACGAGCAGTACTTC.

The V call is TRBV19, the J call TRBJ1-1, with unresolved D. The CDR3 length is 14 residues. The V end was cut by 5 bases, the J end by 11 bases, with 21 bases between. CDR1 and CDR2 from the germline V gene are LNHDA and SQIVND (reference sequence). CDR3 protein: CASSADRGGLKAFF. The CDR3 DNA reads TGTGCCAGTAGTGCAGATCGGGGAGGGCTTAAGGCTTTCTTT.

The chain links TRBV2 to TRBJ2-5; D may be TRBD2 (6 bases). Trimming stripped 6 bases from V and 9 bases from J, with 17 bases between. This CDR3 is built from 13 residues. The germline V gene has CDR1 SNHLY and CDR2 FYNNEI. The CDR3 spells CASRGRGEGAQYF. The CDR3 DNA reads TGTGCCAGCAGAGGGCGGGGTGAAGGGGCCCAGTACTTC. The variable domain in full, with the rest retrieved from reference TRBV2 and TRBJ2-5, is EPEVTQTPSHQVTQMGQEVILRCVPISNHLYFYWYRQILGQKVEFLVSFYNNEISEKSEIFDDQFSVERPDGSNFTLKIRSTKLEDSAMYFCASRGRGEGAQYFGPGTRLLVL.

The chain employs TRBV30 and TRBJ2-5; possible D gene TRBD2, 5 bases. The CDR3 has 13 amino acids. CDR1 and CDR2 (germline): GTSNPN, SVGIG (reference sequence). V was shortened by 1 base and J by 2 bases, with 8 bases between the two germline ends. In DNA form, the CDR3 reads TGTGCCTGGAGTGCGGGGTTTCAAGAGACCCAGTACTTC. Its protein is CAWSAGFQETQYF.